This TCR beta chain was profiled in a study of technical replicates of blood from several donors. Trimming left V 0 bases short and J 3 bases short, with 12 bases between. The germline V gene has CDR1 SGHRS and CDR2 YFSETQ. The CDR3 spans 15 residues. Method: immunoSEQ multiplex PCR; TCRdb's copy keeps in-frame clones and lacks some. This table holds around 83,000 clones, approximately 94% found once. The sequence derives from a human donor in good health. The sequenced sample consisted of T cells isolated from PBMCs. The chain links TRBV5-1 to TRBJ2-5, with D unresolved. The CDR3 DNA is TGCGCCAGCAGCTTGGCCGCGACTGGAGAAGAGACCCAGTACTTC. It is translated as CASSLAATGEETQYF.